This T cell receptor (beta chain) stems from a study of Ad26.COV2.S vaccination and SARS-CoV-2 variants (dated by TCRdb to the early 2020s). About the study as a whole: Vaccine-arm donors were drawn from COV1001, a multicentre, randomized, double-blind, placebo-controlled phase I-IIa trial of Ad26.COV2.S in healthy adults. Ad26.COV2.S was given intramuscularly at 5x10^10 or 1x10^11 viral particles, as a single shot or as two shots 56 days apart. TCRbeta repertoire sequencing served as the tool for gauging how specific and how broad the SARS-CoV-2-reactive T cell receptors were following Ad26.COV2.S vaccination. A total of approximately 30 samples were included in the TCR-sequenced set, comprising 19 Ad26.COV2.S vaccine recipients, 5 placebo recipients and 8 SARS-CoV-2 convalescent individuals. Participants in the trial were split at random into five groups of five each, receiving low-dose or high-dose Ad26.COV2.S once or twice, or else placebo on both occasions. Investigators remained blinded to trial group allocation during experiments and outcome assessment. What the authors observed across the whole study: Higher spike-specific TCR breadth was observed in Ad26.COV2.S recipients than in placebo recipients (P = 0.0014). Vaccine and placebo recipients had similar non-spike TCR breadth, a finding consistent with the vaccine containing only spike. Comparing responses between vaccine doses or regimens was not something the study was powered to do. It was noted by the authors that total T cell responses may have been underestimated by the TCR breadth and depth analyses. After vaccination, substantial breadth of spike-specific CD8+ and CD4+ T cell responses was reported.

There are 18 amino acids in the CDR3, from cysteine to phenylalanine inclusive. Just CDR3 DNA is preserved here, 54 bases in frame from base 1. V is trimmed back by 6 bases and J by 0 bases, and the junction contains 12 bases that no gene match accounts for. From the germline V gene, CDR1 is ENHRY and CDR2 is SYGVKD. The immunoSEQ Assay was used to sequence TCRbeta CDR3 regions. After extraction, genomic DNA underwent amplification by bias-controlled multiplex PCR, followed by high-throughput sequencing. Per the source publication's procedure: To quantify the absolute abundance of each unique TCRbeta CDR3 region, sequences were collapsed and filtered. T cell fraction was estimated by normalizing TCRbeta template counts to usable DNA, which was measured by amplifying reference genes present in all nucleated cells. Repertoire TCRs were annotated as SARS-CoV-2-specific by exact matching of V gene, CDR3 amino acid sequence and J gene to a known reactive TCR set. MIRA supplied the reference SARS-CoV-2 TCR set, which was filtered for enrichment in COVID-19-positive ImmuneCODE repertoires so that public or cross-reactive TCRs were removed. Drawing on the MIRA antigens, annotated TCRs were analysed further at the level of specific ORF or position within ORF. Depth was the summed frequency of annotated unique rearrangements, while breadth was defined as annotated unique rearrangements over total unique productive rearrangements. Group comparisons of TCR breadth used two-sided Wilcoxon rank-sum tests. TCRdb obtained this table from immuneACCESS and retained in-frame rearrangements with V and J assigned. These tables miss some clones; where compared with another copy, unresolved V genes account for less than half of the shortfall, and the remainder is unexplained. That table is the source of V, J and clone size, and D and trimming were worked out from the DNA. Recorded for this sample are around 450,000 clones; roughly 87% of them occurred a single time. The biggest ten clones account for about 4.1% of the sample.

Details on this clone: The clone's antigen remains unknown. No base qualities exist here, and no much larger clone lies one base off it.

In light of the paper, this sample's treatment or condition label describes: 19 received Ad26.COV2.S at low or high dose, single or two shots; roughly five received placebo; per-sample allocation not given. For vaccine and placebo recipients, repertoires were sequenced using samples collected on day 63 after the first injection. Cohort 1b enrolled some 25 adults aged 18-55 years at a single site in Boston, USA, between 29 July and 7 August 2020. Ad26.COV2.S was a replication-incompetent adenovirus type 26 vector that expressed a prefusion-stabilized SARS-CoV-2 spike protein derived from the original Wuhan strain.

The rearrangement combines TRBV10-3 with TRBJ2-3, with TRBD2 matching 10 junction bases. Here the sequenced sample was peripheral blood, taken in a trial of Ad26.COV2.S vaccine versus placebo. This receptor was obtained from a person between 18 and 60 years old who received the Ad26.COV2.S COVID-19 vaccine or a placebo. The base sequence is TGTGCCATCAGGGACGATAGCGGGAGGACCTTTAGCACAGATACGCAGTATTTT. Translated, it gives CAIRDDSGRTFSTDTQYF.